This is a list of T cell receptor beta chains from one sample in a study of monozygotic twins with cystic fibrosis. Repertoires were generated with immunoSEQ multiplex PCR, while TCRdb's copy carries only in-frame clones and drops some. The sample contains 15,000 to 20,000 clones, around 96% of which appear only once. The specimen sequenced was blood. The receptor source for this set is a girl aged 2-9 years with cystic fibrosis. CDR3s include the opening cysteine and the closing phenylalanine or tryptophan. Fields, in order: J gene, clone size, D gene, V gene, CDR3 length, CDR3 DNA, CDR3 protein. D genes are given only for firm matches. Clone size is not always given. Where it is, it says once, few, many or a class for expanded clones.

J: TRBJ1-2
size: .
D: .
V: TRBV6-6
length: 15
DNA: TGTGCCAGCAGTCAGATTCGACGGGTTGGGAGTGGCTACACCTTC
CDR3: CASSQIRRVGSGYTF

J: TRBJ1-5
size: .
D: .
V: TRBV6-6
length: 13
DNA: TGTGCCAGCAGTTTTGAGGGAAATCAGCCCCAGCATTTT
CDR3: CASSFEGNQPQHF

J: TRBJ2-1
size: .
D: .
V: TRBV7-8
length: 13
DNA: TGTGCCAGCAGCTTAGGGGAGCTCAATGAGCAGTTCTTC
CDR3: CASSLGELNEQFF

J: TRBJ2-7
size: .
D: TRBD1
V: TRBV4-3
length: 16
DNA: TGCGCCAGCAGCCAAGATAAGGGGACAGGGGGTCACGAGCAGTACTTC
CDR3: CASSQDKGTGGHEQYF

J: TRBJ1-6
size: .
D: .
V: TRBV6-5
length: 14
DNA: TGTGCCAGCAGTTATCGGGGTCCTAATTCACCCCTCCACTTT
CDR3: CASSYRGPNSPLHF

J: TRBJ1-2
size: .
D: TRBD1
V: TRBV5-1
length: 15
DNA: TGCGCCAGCAGCTTAGACAGGGGGCATAACTATGGCTACACCTTC
CDR3: CASSLDRGHNYGYTF

J: TRBJ1-2
size: few
D: .
V: TRBV11-2
length: 14
DNA: TGTGCCAGCAGCTACTGGGGCGCGGGCTATGGCTACACCTTC
CDR3: CASSYWGAGYGYTF

J: TRBJ2-5
size: .
D: .
V: TRBV18
length: 15
DNA: TGTGCCAGCTCACTCTCGGTAGGCCCAGGAGAGACCCAGTACTTC
CDR3: CASSLSVGPGETQYF

J: TRBJ1-2
size: .
D: .
V: TRBV2
length: 13
DNA: TGTGCCAGCAGTGAGGGCGCTAACTATGGCTACACCTTC
CDR3: CASSEGANYGYTF

J: TRBJ1-1
size: .
D: .
V: TRBV9
length: 14
DNA: TGTGCCAGCAGCGTAGATCTTCGGGGGGCTGAAGCTTTCTTT
CDR3: CASSVDLRGAEAFF

J: TRBJ2-7
size: .
D: TRBD2
V: TRBV30
length: 13
DNA: TGTGCCTGGAGTGTGGCGGGGGGATACGAGCAGTACTTC
CDR3: CAWSVAGGYEQYF

J: TRBJ1-5
size: .
D: .
V: TRBV19
length: 14
DNA: TGTGCCAGTAGTATCTCAGTTAGCAATCAGCCCCAGCATTTT
CDR3: CASSISVSNQPQHF

J: TRBJ1-5
size: .
D: .
V: TRBV6-5
length: 14
DNA: TGTGCCAGCAGTCCCCGGGCGGGAAATCAGCCCCAGCATTTT
CDR3: CASSPRAGNQPQHF

J: TRBJ2-7
size: .
D: .
V: TRBV4-3
length: 15
DNA: TGCGCCAGCAGCCAAGACGGCTCAGGGGTCTACGAGCAGTACTTC
CDR3: CASSQDGSGVYEQYF

J: TRBJ2-5
size: .
D: .
V: TRBV5-1
length: 14
DNA: TGCGCCAGCAGCTTGGACACGAACCAAGAGACCCAGTACTTC
CDR3: CASSLDTNQETQYF

J: TRBJ1-6
size: .
D: TRBD1
V: TRBV5-1
length: 15
DNA: TGCGCCAGCAGCTTGGTACAGGGGGAGTCTTCACCCCTCCACTTT
CDR3: CASSLVQGESSPLHF

J: TRBJ2-3
size: .
D: .
V: TRBV4-3
length: 14
DNA: TGCGCCAGCAGCGACCGGGACCCCCCAGATACGCAGTATTTT
CDR3: CASSDRDPPDTQYF

J: TRBJ1-1
size: .
D: .
V: TRBV27
length: 15
DNA: TGTGCCAGCAGCCAAGGCGTGGGTTTGAACACTGAAGCTTTCTTT
CDR3: CASSQGVGLNTEAFF

J: TRBJ2-1
size: .
D: .
V: TRBV7-8
length: 16
DNA: TGTGCCAGCAGCTTAAGGTTGGGGGAACCCCACAATGAGCAGTTCTTC
CDR3: CASSLRLGEPHNEQFF

J: TRBJ2-1
size: .
D: .
V: TRBV30
length: 16
DNA: TGTGCCTGGAGTGCTGGCATCGGGGAGAGTCGCAATGAGCAGTTCTTC
CDR3: CAWSAGIGESRNEQFF

J: TRBJ2-7
size: .
D: .
V: TRBV5-6
length: 13
DNA: TGTGCCAGCAGCGATTCGGCACGCTACGAGCAGTACTTC
CDR3: CASSDSARYEQYF

J: TRBJ2-3
size: .
D: TRBD2
V: TRBV20-1
length: 11
DNA: TGCAGATCGGGGGGGCATGATACGCAGTATTTT
CDR3: CRSGGHDTQYF

J: TRBJ1-5
size: .
D: .
V: TRBV7-9
length: 16
DNA: TGTGCCAGCAGCTTAAAGGCAGGGGATAGCAATCAGCCCCAGCATTTT
CDR3: CASSLKAGDSNQPQHF

J: TRBJ2-2
size: .
D: .
V: TRBV21-1
length: 14
DNA: TGTGCCAGTAACAGGGATTCTAATTCCGGGGAGCTGTTTTTT
CDR3: CASNRDSNSGELFF

J: TRBJ2-7
size: .
D: .
V: TRBV21-1
length: 16
DNA: TGTGCCAGCAGCAAAGCGGACCAGGGGGCTTCCTACGAGCAGTACTTC
CDR3: CASSKADQGASYEQYF

J: TRBJ2-6
size: .
D: TRBD1
V: TRBV11-3
length: 19
DNA: TGTGCCAGCAGCTTAGCCGGGACAGAGTTTCTCTCTGGGGCCAACGTCCTGACTTTC
CDR3: CASSLAGTEFLSGANVLTF

J: TRBJ1-1
size: .
D: .
V: TRBV7-9
length: 17
DNA: TGTGCCAGCAGCCCTACCAATCGCCTGGGGGAAGGGACTGAAGCTTTCTTT
CDR3: CASSPTNRLGEGTEAFF

J: TRBJ2-1
size: .
D: .
V: TRBV28
length: 14
DNA: TGTGCCAGCAGCGCGCAACTAGGGAGAAACATGCAGTTCTTC
CDR3: CASSAQLGRNMQFF

J: TRBJ2-7
size: .
D: TRBD1
V: TRBV30
length: 13
DNA: TGTGCCTGGGCGACAGGGGGTCTTTACGAGCAGTACTTC
CDR3: CAWATGGLYEQYF

J: TRBJ2-5
size: .
D: TRBD2
V: TRBV11-2
length: 19
DNA: TGTGCCAGCAGTTCCAGCCACGGACTAGCGGGGGGCGGAGAAGAGACCCAGTACTTC
CDR3: CASSSSHGLAGGGEETQYF

J: TRBJ2-1
size: .
D: .
V: TRBV7-2
length: 17
DNA: TGTGCCAGCAGCTTAGTTCATCTGGGTTACAAATACAATGAGCAGTTCTTC
CDR3: CASSLVHLGYKYNEQFF

J: TRBJ1-2
size: .
D: .
V: TRBV10-3
length: 13
DNA: TGTGCCATCAGTAAGGAGGGTGGTTATGGCTACACCTTC
CDR3: CAISKEGGYGYTF

J: TRBJ1-1
size: .
D: .
V: TRBV6-6
length: 16
DNA: TGTGCCAGCAGTTACCCCCGGCGGGTTATGAACACTGAAGCTTTCTTT
CDR3: CASSYPRRVMNTEAFF

J: TRBJ1-4
size: .
D: .
V: TRBV7-8
length: 13
DNA: TGTGCCAGCAGCGCAGGAATATCGGGAAAACTGTTTTTT
CDR3: CASSAGISGKLFF

J: TRBJ1-5
size: few
D: .
V: TRBV7-9
length: 13
DNA: TGTGCCAGCAGCGCGGGCTCCAATCAGCCCCAGCATTTT
CDR3: CASSAGSNQPQHF

J: TRBJ1-2
size: .
D: .
V: TRBV7-8
length: 15
DNA: TGTGCCAGCAGCTTAGTGCTGGGGGCCAACTATGGCTACACCTTC
CDR3: CASSLVLGANYGYTF

J: TRBJ1-1
size: .
D: TRBD1
V: TRBV19
length: 14
DNA: TGTGCCAGTAGTATTTCGGACAGGGGCACTGAAGCTTTCTTT
CDR3: CASSISDRGTEAFF

J: TRBJ1-3
size: .
D: .
V: TRBV5-1
length: 16
DNA: TGCGCCAGCAGCCTAAATGACAGACTCTCTGGAAACACCATATATTTT
CDR3: CASSLNDRLSGNTIYF

J: TRBJ2-2
size: .
D: TRBD1
V: TRBV7-9
length: 17
DNA: TGTGCCAGCAGCTTAAGAGGGACAGGGAACAACACCGGGGAGCTGTTTTTT
CDR3: CASSLRGTGNNTGELFF

J: TRBJ2-7
size: .
D: .
V: TRBV7-2
length: 17
DNA: TGTGCCAGCAGCCCTAGACTCCGGGACCGACACTCCTACGAGCAGTACTTC
CDR3: CASSPRLRDRHSYEQYF

J: TRBJ2-5
size: .
D: TRBD2
V: TRBV27
length: 15
DNA: TGTGCCAGCAGTCAAAGTAGCGGGGGGGCCAGGACCCAGTACTTC
CDR3: CASSQSSGGARTQYF

J: TRBJ1-1
size: .
D: .
V: TRBV13
length: 12
DNA: TGTGCCAGCAGCTTAGCCCGATATGAAGCTTTCTTT
CDR3: CASSLARYEAFF

J: TRBJ1-3
size: .
D: .
V: TRBV18
length: 16
DNA: TGTGCCAGCTCACCTACTGCCGGGACAAGTGGAAACACCATATATTTT
CDR3: CASSPTAGTSGNTIYF

J: TRBJ1-4
size: .
D: TRBD1
V: TRBV7-8
length: 14
DNA: TGTGCCAGCAGCTCGGGACAGATAAGTGAAAAACTGTTTTTT
CDR3: CASSSGQISEKLFF

J: TRBJ2-1
size: .
D: .
V: TRBV11-2
length: 14
DNA: TGTGCCAGCAGCAACGAACGGTCCTACAATGAGCAGTTCTTC
CDR3: CASSNERSYNEQFF

J: TRBJ1-5
size: .
D: .
V: TRBV6-5
length: 15
DNA: TGTGCCAGCAGTTACTCGAGGTGGAGCAATCAGCCCCAGCATTTT
CDR3: CASSYSRWSNQPQHF

J: TRBJ1-2
size: .
D: .
V: TRBV27
length: 14
DNA: TGTGCCAGCAGTCCCACCAGCGAGACCCATGGCTACACCTTC
CDR3: CASSPTSETHGYTF

J: TRBJ2-3
size: .
D: TRBD1
V: TRBV27
length: 15
DNA: TGTGCCAGCAGTTGGGACAGTCTCGGCACAGATACGCAGTATTTT
CDR3: CASSWDSLGTDTQYF

J: TRBJ1-5
size: .
D: TRBD1
V: TRBV27
length: 14
DNA: TGTGCCAGCAGTTCGGGACAGGGAGGTCAGCCCCAGCATTTT
CDR3: CASSSGQGGQPQHF

J: TRBJ2-1
size: .
D: .
V: TRBV11-3
length: 11
DNA: TGTGCCAGCAGCTTGGCCAATGAGCAGTTCTTC
CDR3: CASSLANEQFF

J: TRBJ2-7
size: .
D: .
V: TRBV5-1
length: 13
DNA: TGCGCCAGCAGCCGCGGGACGGAGTACGAGCAGTACTTC
CDR3: CASSRGTEYEQYF

J: TRBJ2-1
size: .
D: TRBD2
V: TRBV4-3
length: 16
DNA: TGCGCCAGCAGCCAAACTATAGCGGGGGTTGGTAATGAGCAGTTCTTC
CDR3: CASSQTIAGVGNEQFF

J: TRBJ1-2
size: .
D: .
V: TRBV27
length: 14
DNA: TGTGCCAGCAGTTACAGGGTTGGGTATAGGGGCTACACCTTC
CDR3: CASSYRVGYRGYTF

J: TRBJ2-1
size: .
D: TRBD2
V: TRBV6-5
length: 14
DNA: TGTGCCAGCAGTAGGTTGGTTGGGTTAGCGGGGCAGTTCTTC
CDR3: CASSRLVGLAGQFF

J: TRBJ2-1
size: .
D: TRBD1
V: TRBV6-5
length: 15
DNA: TGTGCCAGCAGGGTACAGGGGGACACTTACAATGAGCAGTTCTTC
CDR3: CASRVQGDTYNEQFF